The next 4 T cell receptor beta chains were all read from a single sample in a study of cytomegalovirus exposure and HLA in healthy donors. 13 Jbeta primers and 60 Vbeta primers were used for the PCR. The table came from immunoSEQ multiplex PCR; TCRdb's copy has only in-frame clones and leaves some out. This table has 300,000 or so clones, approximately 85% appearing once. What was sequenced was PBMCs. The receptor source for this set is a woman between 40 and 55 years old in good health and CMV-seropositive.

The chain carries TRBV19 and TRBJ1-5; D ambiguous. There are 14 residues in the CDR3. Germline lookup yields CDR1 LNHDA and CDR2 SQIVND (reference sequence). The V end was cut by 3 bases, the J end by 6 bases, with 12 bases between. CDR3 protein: CASSMGGFGQPQHF. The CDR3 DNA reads TGTGCCAGTAGTATGGGAGGCTTCGGTCAGCCCCAGCATTTT.

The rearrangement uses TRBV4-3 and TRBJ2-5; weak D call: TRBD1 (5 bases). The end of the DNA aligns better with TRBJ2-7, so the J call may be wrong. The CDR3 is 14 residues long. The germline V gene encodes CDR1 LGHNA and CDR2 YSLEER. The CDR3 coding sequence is TGCGCCAGCAGCCAAGTGGGGCCCTATGCCGAGCAGTACTTC. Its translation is CASSQVGPYAEQYF.

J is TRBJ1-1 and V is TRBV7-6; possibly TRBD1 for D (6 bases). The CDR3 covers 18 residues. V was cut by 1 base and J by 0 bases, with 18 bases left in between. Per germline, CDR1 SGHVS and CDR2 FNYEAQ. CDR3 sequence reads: CASSLVGGAGSMNTEAFF. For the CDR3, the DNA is TGTGCCAGCAGCTTAGTTGGGGGGGCAGGGAGCATGAACACTGAAGCTTTCTTT.

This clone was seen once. CDR3 nucleotides: TGTGCCAGCAACCCGGGACTAGCGGGAGAAGAGCAGTACTTC. Translating it yields CASNPGLAGEEQYF. This chain connects TRBV27 to TRBJ2-7; 14 bases fit TRBD2. Germline lookup yields CDR1 MNHEY and CDR2 SMNVEV (reference sequence). V shed 7 bases, J shed 7 bases, and the junction held 6 bases outside the gene matches. The CDR3 totals 14 residues.